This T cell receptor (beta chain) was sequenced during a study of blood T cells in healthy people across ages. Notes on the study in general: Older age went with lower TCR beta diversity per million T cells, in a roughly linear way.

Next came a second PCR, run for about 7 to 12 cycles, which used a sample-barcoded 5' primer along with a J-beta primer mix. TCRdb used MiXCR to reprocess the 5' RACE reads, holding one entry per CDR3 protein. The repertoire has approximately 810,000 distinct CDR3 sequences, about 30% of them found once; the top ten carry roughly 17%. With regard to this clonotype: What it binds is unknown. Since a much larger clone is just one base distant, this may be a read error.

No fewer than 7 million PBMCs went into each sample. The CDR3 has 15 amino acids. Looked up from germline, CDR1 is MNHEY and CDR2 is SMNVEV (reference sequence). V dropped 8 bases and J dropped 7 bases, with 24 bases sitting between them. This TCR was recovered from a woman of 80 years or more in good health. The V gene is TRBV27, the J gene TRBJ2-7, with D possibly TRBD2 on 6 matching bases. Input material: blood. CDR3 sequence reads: CASSYSLVLANEQYF. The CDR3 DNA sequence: TGTGCCAGCTCATACTCGTTAGTACTAGCCAATGAGCAGTACTTC.